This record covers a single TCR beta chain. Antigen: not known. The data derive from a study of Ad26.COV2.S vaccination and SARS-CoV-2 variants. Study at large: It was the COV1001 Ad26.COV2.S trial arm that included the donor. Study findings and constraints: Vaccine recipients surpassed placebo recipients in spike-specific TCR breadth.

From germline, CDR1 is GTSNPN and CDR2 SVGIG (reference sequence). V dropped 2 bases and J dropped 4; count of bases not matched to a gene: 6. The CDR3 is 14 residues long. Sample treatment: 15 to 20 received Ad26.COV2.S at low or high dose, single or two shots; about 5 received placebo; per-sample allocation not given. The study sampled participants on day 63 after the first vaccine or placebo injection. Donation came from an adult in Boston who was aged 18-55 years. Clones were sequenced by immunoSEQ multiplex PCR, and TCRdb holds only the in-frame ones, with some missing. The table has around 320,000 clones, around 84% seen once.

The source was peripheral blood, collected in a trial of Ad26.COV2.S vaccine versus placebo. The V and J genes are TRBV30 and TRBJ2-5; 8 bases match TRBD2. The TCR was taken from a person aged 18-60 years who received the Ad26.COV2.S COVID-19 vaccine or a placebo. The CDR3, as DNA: TGTGCCTGGAGTACGGGAGGGGGGGGAGAGACCCAGTACTTC. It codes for CAWSTGGGGETQYF.